This TCR beta chain comes out of a study of T-cell reconstitution after alpha-beta-depleted transplantation in children. General study points: T-cell counts and diversity at one year post-transplant came mainly from newly produced T cells. Some patients showed high day-60 TCRbeta diversity, which derived from surviving recipient T cells and thymic progenitors.

Note on this clonotype: What it binds is not known.

Unique molecular identifiers were incorporated when the TCRbeta library was constructed. TCRdb independently ran MiXCR on the PCR reads; one entry per CDR3 protein. The table has hundreds of thousands of distinct CDR3 sequences, 16% seen once. The CDR3 extends over 16 amino acids. The germline V gene has CDR1 SGDLS and CDR2 YYNGEE. V lost 2 bases, J lost 1 base, and 6 bases stayed unmatched. The sample here was PBMCs, mostly from graft donor cells, taken 360 days after TCRalphabeta/CD19-depleted stem cell transplant. The sequence came from a male patient younger than 18 who had a stem cell transplant for acute lymphoblastic leukemia, so the T cells may come from the graft donor. The gene calls are TRBV9 and TRBJ2-1, with 7 bases matching TRBD2. CDR3 sequence (DNA): TGTGCCAGCAGCGTCGAGTCTAGCGGATCCTACAATGAGCAGTTCTTC. Amino acid sequence: CASSVESSGSYNEQFF.